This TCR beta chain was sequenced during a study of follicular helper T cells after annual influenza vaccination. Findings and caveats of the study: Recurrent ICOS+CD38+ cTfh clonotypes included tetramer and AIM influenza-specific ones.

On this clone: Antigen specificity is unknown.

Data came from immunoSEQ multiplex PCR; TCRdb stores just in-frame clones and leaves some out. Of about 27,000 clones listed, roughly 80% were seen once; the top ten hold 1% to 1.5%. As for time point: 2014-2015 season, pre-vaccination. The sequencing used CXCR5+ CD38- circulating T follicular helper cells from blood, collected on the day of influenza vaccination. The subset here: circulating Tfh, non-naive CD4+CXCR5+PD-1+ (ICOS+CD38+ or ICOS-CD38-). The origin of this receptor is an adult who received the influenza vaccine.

Written as DNA, the CDR3 is TGTGCCAGCAGGATTCCCCCCACAGATACGCAGTATTTT. This gives the protein CASRIPPTDTQYF. The chain has TRBV30 and TRBJ2-3, with D unclear. Germline values: CDR1 GTSNPN, CDR2 SVGIG (reference sequence). V was trimmed by 8 bases and J by 2 bases, leaving 14 bases between them. CDR3 length: 13 amino acids.